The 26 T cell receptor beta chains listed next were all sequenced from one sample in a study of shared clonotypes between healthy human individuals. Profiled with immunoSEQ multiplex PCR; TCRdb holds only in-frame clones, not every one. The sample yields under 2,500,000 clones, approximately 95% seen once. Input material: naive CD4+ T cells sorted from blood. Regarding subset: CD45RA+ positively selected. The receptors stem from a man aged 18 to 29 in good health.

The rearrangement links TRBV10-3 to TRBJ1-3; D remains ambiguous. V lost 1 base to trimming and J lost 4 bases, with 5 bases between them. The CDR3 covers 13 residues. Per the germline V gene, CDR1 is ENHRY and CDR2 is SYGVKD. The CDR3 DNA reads TGTGCCATCAGTGAGTTGGGGGGAAACACCATATATTTT. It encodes CAISELGGNTIYF.

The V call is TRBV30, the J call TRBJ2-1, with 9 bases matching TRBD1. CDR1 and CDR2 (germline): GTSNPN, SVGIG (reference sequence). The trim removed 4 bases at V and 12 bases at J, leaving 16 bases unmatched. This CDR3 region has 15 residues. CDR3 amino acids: CAWIPPGQGGRGQFF. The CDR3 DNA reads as TGTGCCTGGATACCTCCGGGACAGGGAGGACGAGGGCAGTTCTTC.

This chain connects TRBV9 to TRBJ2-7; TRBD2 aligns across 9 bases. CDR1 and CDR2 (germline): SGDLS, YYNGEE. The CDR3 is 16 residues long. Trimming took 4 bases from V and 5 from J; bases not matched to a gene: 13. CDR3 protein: CASSNLAGEGGNEQYF. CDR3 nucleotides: TGTGCCAGCAGCAACTTAGCGGGAGAAGGTGGGAACGAGCAGTACTTC.

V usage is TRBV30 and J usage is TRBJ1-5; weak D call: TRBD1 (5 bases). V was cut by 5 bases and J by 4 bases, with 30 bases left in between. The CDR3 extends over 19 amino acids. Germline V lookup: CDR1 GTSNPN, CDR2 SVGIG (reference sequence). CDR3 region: CAWAQAGFIGGSTNQPQHF. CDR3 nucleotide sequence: TGTGCCTGGGCCCAGGCCGGATTTATCGGGGGGAGTACGAATCAGCCCCAGCATTTT.

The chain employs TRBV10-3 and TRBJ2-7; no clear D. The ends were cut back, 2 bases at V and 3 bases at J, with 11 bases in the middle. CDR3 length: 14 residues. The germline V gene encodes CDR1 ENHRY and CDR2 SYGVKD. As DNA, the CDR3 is TGTGCCATCAGTGAGATTAGGATCCTCTACGAGCAGTACTTC. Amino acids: CAISEIRILYEQYF.

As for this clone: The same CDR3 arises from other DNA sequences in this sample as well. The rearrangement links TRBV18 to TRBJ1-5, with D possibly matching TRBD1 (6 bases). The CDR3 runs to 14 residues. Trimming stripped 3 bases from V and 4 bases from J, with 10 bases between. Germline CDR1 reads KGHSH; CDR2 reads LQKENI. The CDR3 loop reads CASSPRGGNQPQHF. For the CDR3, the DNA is TGTGCCAGCTCACCCAGAGGGGGGAATCAGCCCCAGCATTTT.

CDR3 protein: CASSLPSGRAIRNEQFF. In DNA, the CDR3 is TGTGCCAGCAGCCTACCATCCGGGAGGGCCATTAGAAATGAGCAGTTCTTC. The rearrangement uses TRBV7-2 and TRBJ2-1; TRBD2 matches at 8 bases. The V gene's germline CDR1 is SGHTA and CDR2 FQGNSA. J gave up 7 bases and V 5 bases, and 16 bases lay outside the gene matches. This CDR3 is built from 17 residues.

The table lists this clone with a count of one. The CDR3 loop is CASSEWGTQYF. CDR3 bases: TGTGCCAGCAGTGAGTGGGGGACCCAGTACTTC. V is TRBV6-1 and J is TRBJ2-5; no reliable D call. Germline V CDR1 and CDR2: MNHNS, SASEGT. The ends were cut back, 3 bases at V and 7 bases at J, with 6 bases in the middle. The CDR3 runs to 11 residues.

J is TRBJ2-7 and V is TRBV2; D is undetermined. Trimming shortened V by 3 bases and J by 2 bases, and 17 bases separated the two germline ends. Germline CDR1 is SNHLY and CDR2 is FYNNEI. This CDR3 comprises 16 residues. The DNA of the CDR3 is TGTGCCAGCAGTGAGCGCCCCTTTTCTAGTACCTACGAGCAGTACTTC. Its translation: CASSERPFSSTYEQYF. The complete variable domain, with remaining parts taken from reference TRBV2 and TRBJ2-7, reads EPEVTQTPSHQVTQMGQEVILRCVPISNHLYFYWYRQILGQKVEFLVSFYNNEISEKSEIFDDQFSVERPDGSNFTLKIRSTKLEDSAMYFCASSERPFSSTYEQYFGPGTRLTVT.

The CDR3 nucleotides are TGTGCCAGCAGTGACGCAGGGACAGGATACGCAGCCATATATTTT. This codes for CASSDAGTGYAAIYF. The chain recombines TRBV25-1 with TRBJ1-3; 8 nucleotides agree with TRBD1. V was clipped by 3 bases and J by 11 bases; unmatched bases: 12. CDR3 length: 15 amino acids. From germline, CDR1 is MGHDK and CDR2 SYGVNS.

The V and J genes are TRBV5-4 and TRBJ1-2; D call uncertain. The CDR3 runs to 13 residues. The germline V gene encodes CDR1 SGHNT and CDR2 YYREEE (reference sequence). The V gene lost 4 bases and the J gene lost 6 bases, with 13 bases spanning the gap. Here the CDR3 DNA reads TGTGCCAGCAGCCCGGCCTTAAGGGATGGCTACACCTTC. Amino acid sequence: CASSPALRDGYTF.

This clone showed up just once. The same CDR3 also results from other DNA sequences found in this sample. CDR3: CASSYSTGGLYEQYF. The CDR3 DNA reads as TGTGCCAGCAGTTACTCTACAGGGGGCCTCTACGAGCAGTACTTC. The V call is TRBV6-5, the J call TRBJ2-7; TRBD1 agrees at 9 bases. The length of the CDR3 is 15 residues. Germline CDR1 is MNHEY and CDR2 is SVGAGI. V was clipped by 0 bases and J by 3 bases; unmatched bases: 3.

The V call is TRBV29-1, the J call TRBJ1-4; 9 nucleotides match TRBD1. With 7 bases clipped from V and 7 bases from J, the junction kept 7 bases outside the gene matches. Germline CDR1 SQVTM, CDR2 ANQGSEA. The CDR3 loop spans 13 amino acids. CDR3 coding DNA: TGCAGCGGAACAGGACAGGGGAGTGAAAAACTGTTTTTT. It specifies CSGTGQGSEKLFF.

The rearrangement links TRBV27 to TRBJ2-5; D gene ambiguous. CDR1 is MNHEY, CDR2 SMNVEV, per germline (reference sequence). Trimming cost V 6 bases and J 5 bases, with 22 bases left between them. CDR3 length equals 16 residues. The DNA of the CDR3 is TGTGCCAGCAGGGCTTCTCCTGGGTCCTCGAGGGAGACCCAGTACTTC. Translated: CASRASPGSSRETQYF.

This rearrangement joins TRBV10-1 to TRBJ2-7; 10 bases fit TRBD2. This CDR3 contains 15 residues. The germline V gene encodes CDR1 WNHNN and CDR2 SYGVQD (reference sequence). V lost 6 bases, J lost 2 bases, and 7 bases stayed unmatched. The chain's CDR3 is CASSPSGRVPYEQYF. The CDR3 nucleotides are TGCGCCAGCAGCCCTAGCGGGAGAGTCCCCTACGAGCAGTACTTC.

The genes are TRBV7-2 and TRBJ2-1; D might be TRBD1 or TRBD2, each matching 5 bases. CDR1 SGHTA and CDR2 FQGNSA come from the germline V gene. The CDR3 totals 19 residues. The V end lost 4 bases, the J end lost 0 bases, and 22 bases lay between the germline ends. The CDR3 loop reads CASSSPPSRGSYSYNEQFF. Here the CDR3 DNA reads TGTGCCAGCAGCTCACCTCCCTCCCGGGGCAGCTACTCCTACAATGAGCAGTTCTTC. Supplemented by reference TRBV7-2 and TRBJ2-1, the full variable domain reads GAGVSQSPSNKVTEKGKDVELRCDPISGHTALYWYRQSLGQGLEFLIYFQGNSAPDKSGLPSDRFSAERTGGSVSTLTIQRTQQEDSAVYLCASSSPPSRGSYSYNEQFFGPGTRLTVL.

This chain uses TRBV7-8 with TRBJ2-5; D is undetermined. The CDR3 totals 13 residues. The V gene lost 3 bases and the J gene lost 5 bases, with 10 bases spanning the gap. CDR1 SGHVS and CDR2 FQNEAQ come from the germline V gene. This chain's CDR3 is CASSFPLGETQYF. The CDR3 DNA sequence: TGTGCCAGCAGCTTTCCCTTGGGGGAGACCCAGTACTTC.

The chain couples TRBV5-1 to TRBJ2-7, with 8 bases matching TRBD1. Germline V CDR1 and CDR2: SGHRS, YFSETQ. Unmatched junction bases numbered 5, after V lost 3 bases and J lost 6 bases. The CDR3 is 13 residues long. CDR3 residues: CASSSGQGLEQYF. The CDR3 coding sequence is TGCGCCAGCAGCTCAGGACAGGGACTCGAGCAGTACTTC.

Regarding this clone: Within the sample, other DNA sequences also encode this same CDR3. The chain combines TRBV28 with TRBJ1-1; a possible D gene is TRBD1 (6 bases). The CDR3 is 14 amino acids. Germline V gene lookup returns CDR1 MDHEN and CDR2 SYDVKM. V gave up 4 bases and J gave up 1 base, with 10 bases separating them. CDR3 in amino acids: CASSSGTPNTEAFF. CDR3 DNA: TGTGCCAGCAGTTCAGGGACACCGAACACTGAAGCTTTCTTT.

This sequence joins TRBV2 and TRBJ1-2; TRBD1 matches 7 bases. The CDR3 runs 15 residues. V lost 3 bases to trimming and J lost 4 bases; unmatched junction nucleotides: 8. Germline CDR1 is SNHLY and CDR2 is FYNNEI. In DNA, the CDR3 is TGTGCCAGCAGTGATCCCGGACAGGCGGTCTATGGCTACACCTTC. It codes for CASSDPGQAVYGYTF.

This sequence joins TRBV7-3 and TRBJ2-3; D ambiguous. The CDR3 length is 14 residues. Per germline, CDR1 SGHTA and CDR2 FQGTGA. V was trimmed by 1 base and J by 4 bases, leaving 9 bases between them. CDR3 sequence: CASSLNVVPDTQYF. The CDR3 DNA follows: TGTGCCAGCAGCTTAAACGTCGTCCCAGATACGCAGTATTTT.

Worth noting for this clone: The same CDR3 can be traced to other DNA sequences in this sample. This CDR3 is CSVEASSYNEQFF. Written as DNA, the CDR3 is TGCAGCGTTGAGGCGAGCTCCTACAATGAGCAGTTCTTC. The chain recombines TRBV29-1 with TRBJ2-1; the D is unclear. The CDR3 spans 13 residues. Germline values: CDR1 SQVTM, CDR2 ANQGSEA. The ends were cut back, 3 bases at V and 0 bases at J, with 6 bases in the middle.

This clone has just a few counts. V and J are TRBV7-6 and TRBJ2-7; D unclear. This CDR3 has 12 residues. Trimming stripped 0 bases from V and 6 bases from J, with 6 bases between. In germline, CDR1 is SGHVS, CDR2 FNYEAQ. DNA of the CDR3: TGTGCCAGCAGCTTAGCAGACGGCGAGCAGTACTTC. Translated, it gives CASSLADGEQYF.

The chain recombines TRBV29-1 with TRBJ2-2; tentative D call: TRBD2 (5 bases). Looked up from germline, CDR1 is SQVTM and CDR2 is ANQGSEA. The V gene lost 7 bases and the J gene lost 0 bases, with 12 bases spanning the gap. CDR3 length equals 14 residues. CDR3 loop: CSAWRSANTGELFF. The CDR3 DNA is TGCAGCGCCTGGAGGAGCGCGAACACCGGGGAGCTGTTTTTT.

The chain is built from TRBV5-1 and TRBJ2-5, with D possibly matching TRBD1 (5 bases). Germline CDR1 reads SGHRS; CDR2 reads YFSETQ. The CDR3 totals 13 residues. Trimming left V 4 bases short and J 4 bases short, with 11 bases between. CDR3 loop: CASSRLGAETQYF. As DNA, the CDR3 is TGCGCCAGCAGCCGTCTAGGGGCAGAGACCCAGTACTTC.

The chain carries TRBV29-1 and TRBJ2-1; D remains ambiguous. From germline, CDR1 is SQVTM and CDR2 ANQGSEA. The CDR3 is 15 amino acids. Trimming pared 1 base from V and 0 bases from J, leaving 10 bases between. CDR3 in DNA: TGCAGCGTTGAAGGACGGGTGAGCTCCTACAATGAGCAGTTCTTC. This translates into CSVEGRVSSYNEQFF.